Following are 21 T cell receptor beta chains from one sample sequenced in a study of human T cells and chemical hapten exposure. TCRdb reanalysed the RACE reads using MiXCR and keeps one entry per CDR3 protein. The sample lists roughly 56,000 distinct CDR3 sequences, roughly a tenth occurring once. Sample time point: pre-sensitization, week 0. Indicated treatment: therapeutic diphenylcyclopropenone sensitization with weekly scalp DPC. Blood, whole and unfractionated, served as the source for total RNA extraction. The source was whole blood, collected in connection with sensitization to the hapten diphenylcyclopropenone (DPC). Every receptor here comes from a woman aged 25-40 years with alopecia areata. Some clones in this sample may be carry-over from other donors' samples.

This chain uses TRBV2 with TRBJ1-5; a weak D match, TRBD1 (6 bases). Germline assignment: CDR1 SNHLY and CDR2 FYNNEI. V was shortened by 5 bases and J by 2 bases, with 10 bases between the two germline ends. CDR3 length: 14 amino acids. The CDR3 nucleotides are TGTGCCAGCAGTTCACAGGGCGGCAATCAGCCCCAGCATTTT. Protein product: CASSSQGGNQPQHF.

This clonotype was seen many times. The chain combines TRBV20-1 with TRBJ2-1; TRBD2 aligns across 11 bases. This CDR3 comprises 16 residues. The germline V gene has CDR1 DFQATT and CDR2 SNEGSKA (reference sequence). With 0 bases clipped from V and 8 bases from J, the junction kept 9 bases outside the gene matches. The CDR3 DNA follows: TGCAGTGCTAGAGATCTCGGTAGCGGGGGGGTCGATGAGCAGTTCTTC. Protein product: CSARDLGSGGVDEQFF.

This clonotype was detected many times. J is TRBJ2-3 and V is TRBV28, with unresolved D. The CDR3 covers 15 residues. Deletions cut 2 bases from V and 0 bases from J, with 9 bases between. Germline CDR1 is MDHEN and CDR2 is SYDVKM. CDR3 DNA: TGTGCCAGCAGTTTACCGGGCAGAAGCACAGATACGCAGTATTTT. Translated: CASSLPGRSTDTQYF.

This clonotype has just a few counts. The chain links TRBV6-5 to TRBJ1-6, with a tentative D call TRBD1 (6 bases). Germline loops: CDR1 MNHEY, CDR2 SVGAGI. The ends were cut back, 5 bases at V and 17 bases at J, with 19 bases in the middle. The CDR3 has 13 amino acids. The CDR3 reads CASSQPTGSLVHF. The CDR3 bases are TGTGCCAGCAGTCAACCAACAGGGTCTCTGGTCCACTTT.

Many counts were recorded for this clonotype. The rearrangement joins TRBV30 to TRBJ2-5; no clear D. CDR1 is GTSNPN and CDR2 is SVGIG in the germline V gene (reference sequence). Trimming shortened V by 2 bases and J by 5 bases, and 18 bases separated the two germline ends. The CDR3 runs 15 residues. The CDR3 nucleotides are TGTGCCTGGAGTCCGACTGACTGGGATTCGGAGACCCAGTACTTC. It translates to CAWSPTDWDSETQYF.

This clonotype turned up a few times. The gene calls are TRBV11-1 and TRBJ2-7; D possibly corresponds to TRBD2 (6 bases). Germline V gives CDR1 SGHAT, CDR2 FQDESV (reference sequence). The CDR3 is 16 amino acids. Between the trimmed V and J ends, which lost 5 bases and 0 bases, there was a span of 17 bases. The CDR3 sequence: CASSQERGTDSYEQYF. The CDR3 nucleotides are TGTGCCAGCAGCCAAGAACGCGGGACTGACTCCTACGAGCAGTACTTC.

A word on this clonotype: A much larger clone sits a single nucleotide away, making a read error possible. The CDR3 end shows no conserved phenylalanine or tryptophan, and so a read error is likely. This chain joins TRBV12-3 or TRBV12-4 and TRBJ2-3, with 11 bases lining up with TRBD2. J lost 4 bases, V lost 2 bases, and 2 bases had no gene match. The CDR3 runs 15 residues. DNA for the CDR3: TGTGCCAGCAGTTTACGTAGCGGGGGGGCAGATACGCAGTATTTA. Protein sequence: CASSLRSGGADTQYL.

This clonotype was seen only a few times. The V gene is TRBV12-3 or TRBV12-4, the J gene TRBJ2-1; 13 bases match TRBD2. V gave up 6 bases and J gave up 7 bases; unmatched junction bases: 6. The CDR3 is 15 amino acids. The CDR3 sequence: CASRLGLAGENEQFF. The CDR3 DNA reads as TGTGCCAGCAGGCTCGGACTAGCGGGGGAAAATGAGCAGTTCTTC.

This clonotype occurred a few times. This chain connects TRBV6-2 or TRBV6-3 to TRBJ1-1, with D possibly being TRBD1 (5 bases). Trimming removed 6 bases at V and 4 bases at J, with 15 bases between. The germline V gene has CDR1 MNHEY and CDR2 SVGEGT. CDR3 size: 14 residues. CDR3 DNA: TGTGCCAGCAGCCGAGACAGACAGTTCACTGAAGCTTTCTTT. Translated: CASSRDRQFTEAFF.

This clonotype was seen a handful of times. This chain links TRBV7-8 with TRBJ1-2, with D uncertain. The V gene's germline CDR1 is SGHVS and CDR2 FQNEAQ. The CDR3 contains 13 residues. V was shortened by 5 bases and J by 4 bases, with 11 bases between the two germline ends. CDR3 residues: CASSPEVIYGYTF. The CDR3 coding sequence is TGTGCCAGCAGCCCTGAAGTTATCTATGGCTACACCTTC.

This clonotype was seen repeatedly, ten times or more. The chain's CDR3 is CASSLGPSLPGQGPWGNTIYF. In DNA form, the CDR3 reads TGTGCCAGCAGTTTGGGGCCTTCCCTACCCGGACAGGGCCCTTGGGGGAACACCATATATTTT. This chain uses TRBV28 with TRBJ1-3, with 8 bases that match TRBD1. The CDR3 runs 21 residues. J was trimmed by 7 bases and V by 3 bases; bases with no gene match: 26. Germline CDR1 is MDHEN and CDR2 is SYDVKM.

This clonotype was counted at least ten times. This sequence joins TRBV20-1 and TRBJ2-1; tentative D call: TRBD1 (6 bases). Germline V gene sequence: CDR1 DFQATT, CDR2 SNEGSKA (reference sequence). V was trimmed by 0 bases and J by 0 bases, leaving 12 bases between them. The CDR3 totals 16 residues. CDR3 in amino acids: CSARDPDSRSYNEQFF. CDR3 DNA: TGCAGTGCTAGAGATCCGGACAGCCGCTCCTACAATGAGCAGTTCTTC.

This clonotype was seen only a few times. V and J are TRBV15 and TRBJ1-4, with D hard to call. Germline V lookup: CDR1 LNHNV, CDR2 YYDKDF (reference sequence). Trimming cost V 0 bases and J 8 bases, with 13 bases left between them. This CDR3 is built from 15 residues. The DNA for the CDR3 is TGTGCCACCAGCAGAGATGTGCCGCGTTACGAAAAACTGTTTTTT. Translating it yields CATSRDVPRYEKLFF.

This clonotype was found a few times. V usage is TRBV6-2 or TRBV6-3 and J usage is TRBJ2-1; 11 positions agree with TRBD1. This CDR3 is 14 amino acids long. Germline assignment: CDR1 MNHEY and CDR2 SVGEGT. Trimming removed 6 bases from V and 2 bases from J; junction bases left unmatched: 0. The CDR3 spells CASRGQGAYNEQFF. CDR3 DNA sequence: TGTGCCAGCAGGGGACAGGGGGCCTACAATGAGCAGTTCTTC.

This clonotype was counted between two and nine times. The CDR3 DNA reads TGTGCCAGCAGCCTTGCCGTAGACACGTACGAGCAGTACTTC. Translating it yields CASSLAVDTYEQYF. The chain joins TRBV14 to TRBJ2-7; D remains ambiguous. Germline V gene sequence: CDR1 SGHDN, CDR2 FVKESK. This CDR3 comprises 14 residues. Deletions cut 4 bases from V and 4 bases from J, with 14 bases between.

This clonotype was seen only a few times. This chain links TRBV9 with TRBJ1-1; unclear D gene. V lost 0 bases to trimming and J lost 0 bases, with 12 bases between them. The CDR3 spans 16 residues. Per the germline V gene, CDR1 is SGDLS and CDR2 is YYNGEE. This CDR3 is CASSVGAGSMNTEAFF. The CDR3 nucleotides are TGTGCCAGCAGCGTAGGGGCAGGATCAATGAACACTGAAGCTTTCTTT. The variable domain in full, completed from reference TRBV9 and TRBJ1-1, reads DSGVTQTPKHLITATGQRVTLRCSPRSGDLSVYWYQQSLDQGLQFLIQYYNGEERAKGNILERFSAQQFPDLHSELNLSSLELGDSALYFCASSVGAGSMNTEAFFGQGTRLTVV.

This clonotype was observed a few times. The chain has TRBV12-3 or TRBV12-4 and TRBJ1-1; D is possibly TRBD1 (5 bases). This CDR3 contains 15 residues. Deletions cut 3 bases from V and 5 bases from J, with 16 bases between. This chain's CDR3 is CASSFAPPGRTEAFF. For the CDR3, the DNA is TGTGCCAGCAGTTTTGCCCCACCAGGGCGGACTGAAGCTTTCTTT.

This clonotype showed up many times. The V call is TRBV6-6, the J call TRBJ1-2; D is possibly TRBD1 (6 bases). The CDR3 totals 12 residues. Germline CDR1 and CDR2: MNHNY and SVGAGI (reference sequence). Trimming took off 6 bases at V and 2 bases at J, with 7 bases between the two ends. This CDR3 is CASSGQNYGYTF. The CDR3 nucleotides are TGTGCCAGCAGCGGACAGAACTATGGCTACACCTTC.

The chain uses TRBV7-9 and TRBJ2-3, with D hard to call. Germline lookup yields CDR1 SEHNR and CDR2 FQNEAQ (reference sequence). V lost 4 bases and J lost 6, with 11 bases in between. This CDR3 comprises 13 residues. The CDR3 loop reads CASSSAYGDTQYF. As DNA, the CDR3 is TGTGCCAGCAGCTCTGCGTACGGGGATACGCAGTATTTT.

This sequence joins TRBV20-1 and TRBJ2-1; 9 bases match TRBD1. Germline V gives CDR1 DFQATT, CDR2 SNEGSKA (reference sequence). CDR3 length: 15 residues. J was trimmed by 7 bases and V by 1 base; bases with no gene match: 8. The CDR3 reads CSARGGTGRGNEQFF. DNA of the CDR3: TGCAGTGCTAGAGGGGGGACAGGGAGAGGGAATGAGCAGTTCTTC.

The V call is TRBV5-4, the J call TRBJ1-1; D gene ambiguous. The V gene's germline CDR1 is SGHNT and CDR2 YYREEE (reference sequence). Trimming shortened V by 4 bases and J by 1 base, and 11 bases separated the two germline ends. This CDR3 is built from 14 residues. CDR3 in amino acids: CASSRMTGNTEAFF. The CDR3 region has the DNA TGTGCCAGCAGCCGAATGACGGGGAACACTGAAGCTTTCTTT.